This record concerns one T cell receptor beta chain sequence. This entry comes from a study of cytomegalovirus exposure and HLA in healthy donors. PCR amplification relied on 60 Vbeta primers (plus 13 Jbeta primers). The method was immunoSEQ multiplex PCR; TCRdb's version includes in-frame clones alone and lacks a portion of them. Of some 100,000 clones in the sample, about four fifths were seen once. The TCR sequence derives from a woman aged 70-85 years in good health and CMV-seropositive. Sequencing was performed on PBMCs.

CDR3 loop: CACRSGGATQYF. CDR3 bases: TGTGCCTGCCGTTCTGGAGGAGCTACGCAGTATTTT. V usage is TRBV30 and J usage is TRBJ2-3, with D maybe TRBD2 (5 bases). The CDR3 consists of 12 residues. Germline V lookup: CDR1 GTSNPN, CDR2 SVGIG (reference sequence). Deletions cut 6 bases from V and 8 bases from J, with 15 bases between.